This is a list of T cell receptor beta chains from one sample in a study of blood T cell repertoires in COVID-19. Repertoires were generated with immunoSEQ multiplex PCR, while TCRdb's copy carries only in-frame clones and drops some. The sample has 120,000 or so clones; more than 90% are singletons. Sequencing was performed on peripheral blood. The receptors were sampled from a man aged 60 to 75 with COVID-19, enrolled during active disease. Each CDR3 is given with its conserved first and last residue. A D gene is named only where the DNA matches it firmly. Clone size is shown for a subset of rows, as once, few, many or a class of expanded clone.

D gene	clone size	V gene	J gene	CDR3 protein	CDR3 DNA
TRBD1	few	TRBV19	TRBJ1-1	CASSSFVGTGNTEAFF	TGTGCCAGTAGTTCATTTGTCGGGACAGGGAACACTGAAGCTTTCTTT
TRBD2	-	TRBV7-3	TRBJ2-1	CASSLFAGGDYNEQFF	TGTGCCAGCAGCTTATTTGCGGGAGGGGACTACAATGAGCAGTTCTTC
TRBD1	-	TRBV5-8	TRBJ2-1	CASSQGDSYNEQFF	TGTGCCAGCAGCCAGGGGGATTCCTACAATGAGCAGTTCTTC
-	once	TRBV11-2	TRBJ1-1	CASSLGFRSGNEAFF	TGTGCCAGCAGCTTAGGGTTCAGGTCAGGAAATGAAGCTTTCTTT
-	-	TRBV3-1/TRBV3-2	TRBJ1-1	CASSPNEFGGNTEAFF	TGTGCCAGCAGCCCAAATGAATTCGGCGGGAACACTGAAGCTTTCTTT
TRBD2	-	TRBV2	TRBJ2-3	CASSDQREYSTQYF	TGTGCCAGCAGTGATCAGCGGGAGTATAGTACGCAGTATTTT
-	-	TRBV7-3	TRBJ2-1	CASSLDSHDNEQFF	TGTGCCAGCAGCTTAGACAGCCATGACAATGAGCAGTTCTTC
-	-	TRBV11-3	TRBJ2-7	CASSNSYEQYF	TGTGCCAGCAGCAACAGCTACGAGCAGTACTTC
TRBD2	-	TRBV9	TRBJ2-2	CASSVVAGNTGELFF	TGTGCCAGCAGCGTAGTAGCGGGGAACACCGGGGAGCTGTTTTTT
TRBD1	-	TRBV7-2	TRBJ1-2	CASSPDRGEGYTF	TGTGCCAGCAGCCCTGACAGGGGCGAGGGCTACACCTTC
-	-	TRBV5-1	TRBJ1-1	CASSPGMESEAFF	TGCGCCAGCAGCCCAGGGATGGAATCTGAAGCTTTCTTT
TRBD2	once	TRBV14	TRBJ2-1	CASSRLSGSSYNEQFF	TGTGCCAGCAGCCGCTTGAGCGGGAGCTCCTACAATGAGCAGTTCTTC
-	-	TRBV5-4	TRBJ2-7	CASSLIGVEQYF	TGTGCCAGCAGCTTGATAGGGGTCGAGCAGTACTTC
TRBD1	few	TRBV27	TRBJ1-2	CASSSSRQGRGTLGGYTF	TGTGCCAGCAGTTCCTCTAGACAGGGACGGGGAACCCTGGGTGGCTACACCTTC
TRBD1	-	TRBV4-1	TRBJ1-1	CASSHEYGQAAEAFF	TGCGCCAGCAGCCATGAATATGGACAGGCGGCAGAAGCTTTCTTT
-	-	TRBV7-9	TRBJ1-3	CASSRLDRRNTIYF	TGTGCCAGCAGCCGATTGGACAGAAGAAACACCATATATTTT
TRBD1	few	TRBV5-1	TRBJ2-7	CASSQGQGFDEQYF	TGCGCCAGCAGCCAAGGACAGGGTTTCGACGAGCAGTACTTC
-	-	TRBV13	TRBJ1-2	CASSWAGLGGYTF	TGTGCCAGCAGCTGGGCGGGCCTAGGTGGCTACACCTTC
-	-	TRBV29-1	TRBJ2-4	CSAEPRYLKNIQYF	TGCAGCGCCGAGCCGCGGTACCTGAAAAACATTCAGTACTTC
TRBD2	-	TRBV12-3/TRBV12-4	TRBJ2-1	CASTRSSGSSKFF	TGTGCCAGCACCCGATCTAGCGGGAGTAGTAAGTTCTTC
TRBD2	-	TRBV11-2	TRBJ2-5	CASSLDRASGSQETQYF	TGTGCCAGCAGCTTAGATCGGGCTAGCGGGAGCCAAGAGACCCAGTACTTC
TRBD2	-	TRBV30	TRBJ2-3	CAWSVWTSGTDTQYF	TGTGCCTGGAGTGTTTGGACTAGCGGCACAGATACGCAGTATTTT
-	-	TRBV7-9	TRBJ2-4	CASSSFEQKNIQYF	TGTGCCAGCAGCTCCTTCGAACAGAAAAACATTCAGTACTTC
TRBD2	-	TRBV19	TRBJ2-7	CASSGELAGESYEQYF	TGTGCCAGTAGTGGCGAGCTAGCGGGAGAATCCTACGAGCAGTACTTC
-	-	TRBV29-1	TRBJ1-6	CSVAGGANSPLHF	TGCAGCGTGGCCGGGGGGGCGAATTCACCCCTCCACTTT
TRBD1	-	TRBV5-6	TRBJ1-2	CASSRDRRDGYTF	TGTGCCAGCAGTAGGGACAGGCGGGATGGCTACACCTTC
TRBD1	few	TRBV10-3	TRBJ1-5	CAISEPGGGQGSNQPQHF	TGTGCCATCAGTGAGCCAGGAGGGGGACAGGGTAGTAATCAGCCCCAGCATTTT
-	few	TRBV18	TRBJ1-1	CASSPPLNTEAFF	TGTGCCAGCTCACCACCGTTAAACACTGAAGCTTTCTTT
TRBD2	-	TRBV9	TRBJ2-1	CASSRVAGVHEQFF	TGTGCCAGCAGCCGGGTAGCGGGAGTCCATGAGCAGTTCTTC
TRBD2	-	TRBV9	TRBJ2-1	CASSASGTSVYNEQFF	TGTGCCAGCAGCGCATCCGGGACTAGCGTTTACAATGAGCAGTTCTTC
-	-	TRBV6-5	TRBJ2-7	CASSPTRTGYEQYF	TGTGCCAGCAGTCCTACCAGGACGGGGTACGAGCAGTACTTC
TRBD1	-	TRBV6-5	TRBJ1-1	CASSKNPGGYTEAFF	TGTGCCAGCAGTAAAAACCCAGGGGGCTACACTGAAGCTTTCTTT
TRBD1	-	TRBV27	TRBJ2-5	CASSSFDRGRETQYF	TGTGCCAGCAGTTCCTTCGACAGGGGGCGGGAGACCCAGTACTTC
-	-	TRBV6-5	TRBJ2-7	CASRHQVTSYEQYF	TGTGCCAGCAGACATCAGGTTACCTCCTACGAGCAGTACTTC
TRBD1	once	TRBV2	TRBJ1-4	CASSWDRTTNEKLFF	TGTGCCAGCAGTTGGGACAGAACAACTAATGAAAAACTGTTTTTT
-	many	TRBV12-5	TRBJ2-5	CASGLVQFADSKETQYF	TGTGCTAGTGGTTTGGTACAATTCGCCGACAGCAAAGAGACCCAGTACTTC
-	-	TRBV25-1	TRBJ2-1	CASSEFRTVSYNEQFF	TGTGCCAGCAGTGAATTTCGGACAGTATCTTACAATGAGCAGTTCTTC
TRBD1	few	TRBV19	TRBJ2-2	CASSIRGQANTGELFF	TGTGCCAGTAGTATAAGGGGACAGGCGAACACCGGGGAGCTGTTTTTT
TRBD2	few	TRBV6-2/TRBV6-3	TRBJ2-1	CASSRHRLAGGTYNEQFF	TGTGCCAGCAGCCGCCATAGACTAGCGGGAGGGACCTACAATGAGCAGTTCTTC
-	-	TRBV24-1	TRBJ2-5	CASAGLGKTQYF	TGTGCCTCCGCGGGGTTAGGAAAGACCCAGTACTTC
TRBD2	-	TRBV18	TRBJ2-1	CASSRGLAGYNEQFF	TGTGCCAGCTCACGGGGACTAGCGGGTTACAATGAGCAGTTCTTC
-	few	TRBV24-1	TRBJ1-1	CATSDSGGINTEAFF	TGTGCCACCAGTGATTCCGGGGGTATTAACACTGAAGCTTTCTTT
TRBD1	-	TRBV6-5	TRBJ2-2	CASTPWDRVVGELFF	TGTGCCAGCACCCCTTGGGACAGGGTTGTCGGGGAGCTGTTTTTT
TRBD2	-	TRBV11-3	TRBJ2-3	CASSAGTSGRTDTQYF	TGTGCCAGCAGCGCAGGGACTAGCGGGAGGACAGATACGCAGTATTTT
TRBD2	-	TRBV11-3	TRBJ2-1	CASSLRAGGSYNEQFF	TGTGCCAGCAGCCTCCGGGCGGGAGGGTCCTACAATGAGCAGTTCTTC
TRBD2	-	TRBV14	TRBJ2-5	CASSQGAGTQETQYF	TGTGCCAGCAGCCAAGGAGCGGGGACCCAAGAGACCCAGTACTTC
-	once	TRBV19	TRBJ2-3	CASSTKPPSVVTDTQYF	TGTGCCAGTAGTACCAAACCCCCTAGTGTTGTCACAGATACGCAGTATTTT
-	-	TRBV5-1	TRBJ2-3	CASSPAEAPTDTQYF	TGCGCCAGCAGCCCTGCAGAGGCTCCCACAGATACGCAGTATTTT
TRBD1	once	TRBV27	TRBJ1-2	CATQGNYGYTF	TGTGCCACACAGGGGAACTATGGCTACACCTTC
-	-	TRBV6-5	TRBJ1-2	CASGTGLGYTF	TGTGCCAGCGGAACAGGGTTGGGCTACACCTTC
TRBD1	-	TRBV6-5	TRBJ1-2	CASSYTGGADQYGYTF	TGTGCCAGCAGTTATACAGGGGGCGCGGATCAGTATGGCTACACCTTC
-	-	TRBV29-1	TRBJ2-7	CSARRGLGEQYF	TGCAGCGCACGAAGGGGGTTAGGGGAGCAGTACTTC
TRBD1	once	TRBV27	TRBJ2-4	CASRRQGLAKNIQYF	TGTGCCAGCAGGAGACAGGGTTTGGCCAAAAACATTCAGTACTTC
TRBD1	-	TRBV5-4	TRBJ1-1	CASSLGQGKTEAFF	TGTGCCAGCAGCCTCGGACAGGGGAAAACTGAAGCTTTCTTT
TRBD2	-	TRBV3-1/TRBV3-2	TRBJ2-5	CASSTLTGGGETQYF	TGTGCCAGCAGCACCTTGACCGGGGGAGGGGAGACCCAGTACTTC
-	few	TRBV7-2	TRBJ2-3	CASSFSSPDTQYF	TGTGCCAGCAGCTTCTCTTCCCCAGATACGCAGTATTTT
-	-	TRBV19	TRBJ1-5	CASSMEQNQPQHF	TGTGCCAGTAGTATGGAGCAAAATCAGCCCCAGCATTTT
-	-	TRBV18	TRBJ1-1	CASSPSRDTEAFF	TGTGCCAGCTCACCTAGCCGGGACACTGAAGCTTTCTTT
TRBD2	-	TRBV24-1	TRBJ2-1	CATSDPDRGAGGEQFF	TGTGCCACCAGTGATCCAGACAGAGGGGCGGGAGGTGAGCAGTTCTTC
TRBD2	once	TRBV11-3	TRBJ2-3	CASSSQREVTDTQYF	TGTGCCAGCAGCTCGCAGCGGGAGGTCACAGATACGCAGTATTTT